The clone carrying this TCR beta chain was recorded once. Its antigen remains unidentified. Unrecorded immune exposures were likely, despite nominal health at sampling. Germline V gene data show CDR1 as SGHNT and CDR2 as YYREEE (reference sequence). There are 13 residues in the CDR3. Trimming shortened V by 1 base and J by 2 bases, and 6 bases separated the two germline ends. PCR amplification relied on 60 Vbeta primers (plus 13 Jbeta primers). Profiled with immunoSEQ multiplex PCR; TCRdb holds only in-frame clones, not every one. The data contain approximately 240,000 clones, approximately 84% of them singletons. These data come from a study of cytomegalovirus exposure and HLA in healthy donors. Overall study findings and caveats: In a later analysis, productive TCRs from donors in an Asian-associated ancestry cluster reportedly carried fewer N-insertions than the cohort mean. Researchers reported in a later analysis that common viral pathogens appeared linked to several top clusters.

This receptor was obtained from a woman in her thirties or forties in good health and CMV-seronegative. The chain joins TRBV5-4 to TRBJ2-5; perhaps TRBD1 as D (5 bases). The sequenced sample was PBMCs. CDR3 loop: CASSLKGQETQYF. CDR3 bases: TGTGCCAGCAGCTTGAAGGGGCAAGAGACCCAGTACTTC. Supplemented by reference TRBV5-4 and TRBJ2-5, the full variable domain reads ETGVTQSPTHLIKTRGQQVTLRCSSQSGHNTVSWYQQALGQGPQFIFQYYREEENGRGNFPPRFSGLQFPNYSSELNVNALELDDSALYLCASSLKGQETQYFGPGTRLLVL.